This TCR beta chain was recorded in a study of blood T cell repertoires in COVID-19. The CDR3 consists of 12 residues. Germline assignment: CDR1 SGHTA and CDR2 FQGNSA. Trimming took off 1 base at V and 7 bases at J, with 7 bases between the two ends. Libraries were prepared by immunoSEQ multiplex PCR; TCRdb keeps only in-frame clonotypes and omits some of them. This sample has 130,000 or so clones, with around 86% found just once. The chain links TRBV7-2 to TRBJ1-2; D not resolved. The material sequenced was peripheral blood. The receptor comes from a human donor in a cohort sampled during active COVID-19. CDR3 loop: CASSLEMRGYTF. CDR3 bases: TGTGCCAGCAGCTTAGAAATGCGTGGCTACACCTTC.